These 18 T cell receptor beta chains were all obtained from the same sample, sequenced in a study of metastatic and nonmetastatic thyroid tumors. Treatment of any kind had been given to no patient before thyroid surgery. TCRdb re-called the PCR reads via MiXCR. The sample contains roughly 30,000 clones, about 30% of which appear only once. Sequencing was done on a sample of blood. Receptor source: a female donor with papillary thyroid cancer or a benign thyroid nodule (not recorded which). Some clones in this sample may be carry-over from other donors' samples.

This clone has ten or more counts. The chain joins TRBV20-1 to TRBJ2-7, with 11 positions matching TRBD2. V was pared by 7 bases and J by 4 bases, with 6 bases of the junction left unmatched. This CDR3 comprises 13 residues. Looked up from germline, CDR1 is DFQATT and CDR2 is SNEGSKA (reference sequence). CDR3 sequence: CSGISGRGYEQYF. Written as DNA, the CDR3 is TGCAGTGGCATTAGCGGGAGGGGGTACGAGCAGTACTTC.

At least ten counts were recorded for this clone. The chain is built from TRBV11-2 and TRBJ2-1; possibly TRBD2 for D (7 bases). There are 15 residues in the CDR3. CDR1 is SGHAT and CDR2 is FQNNGV in the germline V gene. V lost 1 base to trimming and J lost 3 bases, with 10 bases between them. CDR3 amino acids: CASSLGGGVYNEQFF. CDR3 in DNA: TGTGCCAGCAGCTTAGGCGGGGGCGTCTACAATGAGCAGTTCTTC.

This sequence joins TRBV5-1 and TRBJ2-1, with 7 nucleotides matching TRBD2. Looked up from germline, CDR1 is SGHRS and CDR2 is YFSETQ. The V segment lost 0 bases and the J segment 6 bases; nucleotides outside the gene matches: 6. CDR3 length: 15 residues. CDR3 protein: CASSLASGNTNEQFF. CDR3 nucleotides: TGCGCCAGCAGCTTGGCCAGCGGGAATACCAATGAGCAGTTCTTC.

This clone was counted ten times or more. The chain has TRBV5-4 and TRBJ1-3; 7 nucleotides align to TRBD1. The germline gives CDR1 SGHNT, CDR2 YYREEE (reference sequence). Unmatched junction bases numbered 3, after V lost 4 bases and J lost 2 bases. The CDR3 is 14 residues long. The CDR3 DNA is TGTGCCAGCAGCCTCCAGGGGGCTGGAAACACCATATATTTT. Translated: CASSLQGAGNTIYF. The full variable domain, with the rest looked up from reference TRBV5-4 and TRBJ1-3, is ETGVTQSPTHLIKTRGQQVTLRCSSQSGHNTVSWYQQALGQGPQFIFQYYREEENGRGNFPPRFSGLQFPNYSSELNVNALELDDSALYLCASSLQGAGNTIYFGEGSWLTVV.

This clone was picked up many times. The rearrangement uses TRBV19 and TRBJ2-1; 10 bases line up with TRBD2. The V gene end was trimmed by 5 bases and the J gene end by 2 bases; junction bases not matched to a gene: 3. Germline V lookup: CDR1 LNHDA, CDR2 SQIVND (reference sequence). There are 15 residues in the CDR3. The CDR3 coding sequence is TGTGCCAGTAGTCAACTAGCGGGACCCTACAATGAGCAGTTCTTC. It specifies CASSQLAGPYNEQFF.

This clone was seen only a few times. CDR3 bases: TGTGCCAGCAGCTTTTGGGATGGTAAGCAGTACTTC. This codes for CASSFWDGKQYF. The V and J genes are TRBV7-2 and TRBJ2-7; no clear D. Germline lookup yields CDR1 SGHTA and CDR2 FQGNSA. The V end lost 3 bases, the J end lost 8 bases, and 11 bases lay between the germline ends. The CDR3 contains 12 residues.

Many counts were recorded for this clone. In DNA, the CDR3 is TGTGCCAGCTCACCACCCCCCGCAACTATCAATGAAAAACTGTTTTTT. It codes for CASSPPPATINEKLFF. V usage is TRBV18 and J usage is TRBJ1-4; D remains unclear. Germline V gene data show CDR1 as KGHSH and CDR2 as LQKENI. V lost 0 bases and J lost 5, with 13 bases in between. The CDR3 is 16 residues long.

CDR3 amino acids: CASSTYRQPQETQYF. CDR3 bases: TGTGCCAGCAGCACCTACAGACAGCCTCAAGAGACCCAGTACTTC. The J gene is TRBJ2-5, the V gene TRBV11-1; D perhaps matches TRBD1 (5 bases). V was trimmed by 5 bases and J by 2 bases, leaving 15 bases between them. The germline gives CDR1 SGHAT, CDR2 FQDESV (reference sequence). The CDR3 covers 15 residues.

This clone was observed many times. The chain employs TRBV2 and TRBJ2-7; no reliable D call. The V end lost 3 bases, the J end lost 2 bases, and 11 bases lay between the germline ends. This CDR3 spans 14 amino acids. Per the germline V gene, CDR1 is SNHLY and CDR2 is FYNNEI. The CDR3 loop reads CASSDGGPAYEQYF. CDR3 nucleotide sequence: TGTGCCAGCAGTGACGGCGGCCCCGCCTACGAGCAGTACTTC.

By share, this clone counts as medium-sized. V gene TRBV30 combines with J gene TRBJ2-7; possibly TRBD1 for D (6 bases). The CDR3 consists of 14 residues. Germline V gene lookup returns CDR1 GTSNPN and CDR2 SVGIG (reference sequence). Trimming removed 3 bases at V and 2 bases at J, with 14 bases between. The CDR3 loop is CAWSRDNSPYEQYF. In DNA, the CDR3 is TGTGCCTGGAGCCGGGACAATTCCCCCTACGAGCAGTACTTC.

The genes are TRBV5-1 and TRBJ1-1; D gene unclear. Germline CDR1 is SGHRS and CDR2 is YFSETQ. The CDR3 runs to 13 residues. Between the trimmed V and J ends, which lost 1 base and 0 bases, there was a span of 4 bases. Here the CDR3 DNA reads TGCGCCAGCAGCTTGACAGTGAACACTGAAGCTTTCTTT. Encoded protein: CASSLTVNTEAFF.

The J gene is TRBJ2-7, the V gene TRBV11-3; perhaps TRBD2 as D (6 bases). The CDR3 spans 9 residues. Germline values: CDR1 SGHNT, CDR2 YENEEA. CDR3 nucleotide sequence: TGTTATGGGGGGTACGAGCAGTACTTC. Its protein product is CYGGYEQYF.

The chain links TRBV28 to TRBJ1-2; D uncertain. V was pared by 5 bases and J by 7 bases, with 11 bases between. The CDR3 has 12 amino acids. Per the germline V gene, CDR1 is MDHEN and CDR2 is SYDVKM. The CDR3 DNA reads as TGTGCCAGCAGTATAAGGGCGGGTGGCTACACCTTC. As protein: CASSIRAGGYTF.

This clone was recorded many times. The chain has TRBV6-4 and TRBJ2-3, with 10 bases that match TRBD2. V shed 4 bases, J shed 4 bases, and the junction held 2 bases outside the gene matches. The CDR3 loop spans 14 amino acids. Germline loops: CDR1 MRHNA, CDR2 SNTAGT. Here the CDR3 DNA reads TGTGCCAGCAGTGCTAGCGGGAGCCCAGATACGCAGTATTTT. Its protein product is CASSASGSPDTQYF.

This clone was recorded many times. The chain links TRBV20-1 to TRBJ1-1; D is unresolved. The ends were cut back, 3 bases at V and 2 bases at J, with 13 bases in the middle. Per germline, CDR1 DFQATT and CDR2 SNEGSKA (reference sequence). The CDR3 has 14 residues. The CDR3 DNA follows: TGCAGTGCTAGCAATATGGCGGGAAACACTGAAGCTTTCTTT. Encoded protein: CSASNMAGNTEAFF.

Ten or more counts support this clone. The chain combines TRBV5-1 with TRBJ2-3; the D is unclear. Trimming pared 2 bases from V and 0 bases from J, leaving 13 bases between. This CDR3 is built from 16 residues. Germline assignment: CDR1 SGHRS and CDR2 YFSETQ. In DNA, the CDR3 is TGCGCCAGCAGCTTTTACTCTCCTGCTAGCACAGATACGCAGTATTTT. Protein product: CASSFYSPASTDTQYF.

This clone was recorded only once. One end of the junction is discordant with germline, which a read error may explain. The CDR3 reads CSSSYSTGTEAFF. The CDR3 DNA follows: TGTTCCAGCAGTTACTCGACAGGCACTGAAGCTTTCTTT. This chain joins TRBV6-2 or TRBV6-3 and TRBJ1-1; D perhaps matches TRBD1 (6 bases). Germline assignment: CDR1 MNHEY and CDR2 SVGEGT. This CDR3 comprises 13 residues.

This clone was found a few times. V gene TRBV27 combines with J gene TRBJ1-2; 7 nucleotides line up with TRBD1. CDR1 is MNHEY, CDR2 SMNVEV, per germline (reference sequence). V lost 4 bases and J lost 4; bases outside the gene matches: 6. CDR3 length: 14 residues. The CDR3: CASSSGQDLYGYTF. The CDR3 coding sequence is TGTGCCAGCAGTTCAGGACAGGACCTCTATGGCTACACCTTC.